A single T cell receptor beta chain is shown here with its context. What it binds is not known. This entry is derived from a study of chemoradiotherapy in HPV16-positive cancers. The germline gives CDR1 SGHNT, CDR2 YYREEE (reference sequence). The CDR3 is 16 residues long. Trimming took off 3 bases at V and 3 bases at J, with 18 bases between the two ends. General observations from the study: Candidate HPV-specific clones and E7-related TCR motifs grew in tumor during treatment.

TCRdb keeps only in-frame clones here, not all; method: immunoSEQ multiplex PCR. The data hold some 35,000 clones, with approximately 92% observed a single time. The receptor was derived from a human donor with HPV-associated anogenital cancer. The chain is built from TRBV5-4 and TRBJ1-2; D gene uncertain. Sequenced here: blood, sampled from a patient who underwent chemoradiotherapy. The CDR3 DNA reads TGTGCCAGCAGCTACGACCGGGCCCCTTCTGACTATGGCTACACCTTC. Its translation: CASSYDRAPSDYGYTF.